This T cell receptor (beta chain) was sequenced in a study of human T cells and chemical hapten exposure (dated by TCRdb to the early 2020s). Regarding the complete study: For sensitization, 2% DPC in acetone was applied to an approximately 2 cm by approximately 2 cm area of upper inner arm skin. Throughout the roughly 23-week study period, patients were also given weekly therapeutic DPC doses on the scalp. Peripheral blood TCR repertoire changes were tracked in vivo in alopecia patients during primary and secondary sensitization to the hapten diphenylcyclopropenone (DPC). Blood for TCR sequencing was provided by twenty-nine alopecia patients at one to four time points (pre-sensitization, 2, 6 and 24 weeks). Patch tests used Finn chambers with 0.01% DPC on the upper back, scored after 6 days by International Contact Dermatitis Research Group standards. Most of the patients in the cohort were female, and the cohort covered alopecia areata with under or over 50% scalp involvement, alopecia totalis and alopecia universalis. Blood samples were taken from patients before sensitization (week 0) and then at 2, 6 and about 24 weeks after DPC sensitization. Libraries were pooled for sequencing, and variation in per-sample TCR yields was attributed mainly to small differences in library volumes within the pool. Study-level results and caveats: Repeated subsampling changed both the strength of the expansion versus patch-test correlation and the threshold at which the correlation became significant. DPC sensitization did not change how many TCRs were above 1 in 1000 frequency, and no evidence was found of alterations in global repertoire structure. Because all patients had alopecia, a presumed autoimmune disease, the immune response of the patients might differ from that of healthy individuals. Patch test score was positively correlated with the number of PT1 expanded TCRs, with significance at thresholds 8, 16 and 32 but not at 4. Expanded TCRs formed significantly more large CDR3 similarity clusters than pre-sensitization or healthy control sets, consistent with antigen-driven responses.

Based on the germline V gene, the CDR1 and CDR2 sequences are MNHEY and SVGEGT. Inclusive of the bounding cysteine and phenylalanine, the CDR3 is 11 residues long. CDR3 DNA only is kept here, 33 bases in frame from base 1. A distance of 6 bases separates the germline ends of V and J, which lose 2 bases and 10 bases respectively. A word on this clonotype: The clone's antigen remains unknown. Per-base quality was not reported, and no clone a single base away is much larger than it.

The intended sense of this specimen's time point label: patch test 2, 6 weeks after DPC sensitization. The sample's treatment or condition, from its label and the paper: therapeutic diphenylcyclopropenone sensitization with weekly scalp DPC. Blood at each patch-test visit was drawn before the patch test was applied. To be eligible, patients had to be aged 18 to 70, diagnosed with alopecia and judged suitable for DPC therapy, while pregnant patients were excluded. Total RNA was extracted from unfractionated whole blood collected in Tempus Blood RNA tubes. The library was made by RACE. This sample was sequenced with a NextSeq 500. Library preparation attached unique molecular identifiers to individual cDNA molecules for quantitative, reproducible TCR counting. For every blood RNA sample, sequencing covered both the TCR alpha and TCR beta chains. In the source study's methods: The median number of TCRs per sample was 95,638, ranging from about 20,000 to 690,600. The Decombinator software suite was used to annotate V, J and CDR3 in the TCR reads. To make PS versus PT1 abundance plots, every sample was subsampled to the same number of TCRs (28,000). TCRs were defined as expanded if absent before sensitization and observed at least eight times at the 2-week time point. Clones were called with MiXCR by TCRdb after fastp trimmed the public reads at Q25, and only in-frame beta chains were retained. Under each unique CDR3 protein, matching rows form one entry showing the most common genes and DNA. The V and J calls and clone size come from TCRdb's table, not from the authors' own analysis. The sample table lists approximately 96,000 distinct CDR3 sequences, about 9.6% of them with a count of one. In total, the top ten clones hold just over 2% of the sample.

The sequencing used whole blood, collected in connection with sensitization to the hapten diphenylcyclopropenone (DPC). This chain joins TRBV6-2 or TRBV6-3 to TRBJ2-1; no D gene is confidently identified. The sequence was collected from a woman between 40 and 50 years old with alopecia areata. Some clones in this sample may be carry-over from other donors' samples. The CDR3 loop reads CASSYRREQFF. The DNA reads TGTGCCAGCAGTTACCGGCGGGAGCAGTTCTTC.